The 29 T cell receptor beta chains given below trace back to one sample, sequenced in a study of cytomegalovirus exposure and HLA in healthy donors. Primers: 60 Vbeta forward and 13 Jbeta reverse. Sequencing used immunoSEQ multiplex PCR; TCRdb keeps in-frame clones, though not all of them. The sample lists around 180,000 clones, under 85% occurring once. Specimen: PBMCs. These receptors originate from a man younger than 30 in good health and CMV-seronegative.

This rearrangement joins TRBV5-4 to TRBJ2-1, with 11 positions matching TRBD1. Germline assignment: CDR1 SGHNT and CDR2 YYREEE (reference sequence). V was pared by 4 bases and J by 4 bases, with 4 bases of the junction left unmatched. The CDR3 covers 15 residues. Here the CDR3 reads CASSPGQGVYNEQFF. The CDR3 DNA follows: TGTGCCAGCAGCCCGGGACAGGGGGTGTACAATGAGCAGTTCTTC.

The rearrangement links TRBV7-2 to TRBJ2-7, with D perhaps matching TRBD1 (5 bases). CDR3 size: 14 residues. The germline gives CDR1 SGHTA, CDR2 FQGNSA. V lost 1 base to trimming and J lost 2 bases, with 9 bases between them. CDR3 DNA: TGTGCCAGCAGCTTAGAAGGGGCAGCCTACGAGCAGTACTTC. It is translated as CASSLEGAAYEQYF.

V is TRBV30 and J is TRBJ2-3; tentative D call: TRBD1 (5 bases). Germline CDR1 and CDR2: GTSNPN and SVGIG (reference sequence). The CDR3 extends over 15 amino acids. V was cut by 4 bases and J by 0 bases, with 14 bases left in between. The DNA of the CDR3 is TGTGCCTGGACTCCGGCAGGGCATAGCACAGATACGCAGTATTTT. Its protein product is CAWTPAGHSTDTQYF.

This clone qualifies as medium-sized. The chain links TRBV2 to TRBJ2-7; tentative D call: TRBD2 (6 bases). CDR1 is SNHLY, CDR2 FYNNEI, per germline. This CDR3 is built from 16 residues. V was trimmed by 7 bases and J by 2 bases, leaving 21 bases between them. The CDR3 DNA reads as TGTGCCAGCATGGGCCCAAGTCATGGAGGGGCCTACGAGCAGTACTTC. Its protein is CASMGPSHGGAYEQYF.

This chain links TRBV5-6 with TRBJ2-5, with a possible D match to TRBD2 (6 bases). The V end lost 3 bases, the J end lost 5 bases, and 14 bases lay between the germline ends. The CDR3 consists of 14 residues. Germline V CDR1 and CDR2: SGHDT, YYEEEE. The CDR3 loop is CASSSLADWETQYF. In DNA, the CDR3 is TGTGCCAGCAGCTCGTTAGCGGACTGGGAGACCCAGTACTTC.

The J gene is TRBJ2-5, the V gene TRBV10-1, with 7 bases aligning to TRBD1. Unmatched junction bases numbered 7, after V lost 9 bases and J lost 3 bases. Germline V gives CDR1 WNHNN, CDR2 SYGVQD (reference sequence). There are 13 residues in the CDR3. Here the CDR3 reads CASHRDSEETQYF. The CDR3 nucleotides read TGCGCCAGTCACCGGGACAGCGAAGAGACCCAGTACTTC.

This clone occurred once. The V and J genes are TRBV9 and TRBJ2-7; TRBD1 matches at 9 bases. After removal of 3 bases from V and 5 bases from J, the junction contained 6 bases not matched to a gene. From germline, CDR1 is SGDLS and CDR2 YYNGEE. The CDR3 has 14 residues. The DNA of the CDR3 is TGTGCCAGCAGCGCCGGGACAGGGTCCCACGAGCAGTACTTC. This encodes CASSAGTGSHEQYF.

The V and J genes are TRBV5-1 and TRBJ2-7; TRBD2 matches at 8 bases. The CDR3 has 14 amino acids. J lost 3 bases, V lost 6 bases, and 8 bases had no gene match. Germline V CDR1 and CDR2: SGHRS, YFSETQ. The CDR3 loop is CASTQAGANYEQYF. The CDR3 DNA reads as TGCGCCAGCACCCAAGCGGGAGCGAACTACGAGCAGTACTTC.

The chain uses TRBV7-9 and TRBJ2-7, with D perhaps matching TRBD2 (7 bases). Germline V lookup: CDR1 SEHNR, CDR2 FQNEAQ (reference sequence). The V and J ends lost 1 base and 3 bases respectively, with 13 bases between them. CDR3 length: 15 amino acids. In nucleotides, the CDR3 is TGTGCCAGCAGCTTAGAGAGGGGGGGTTTCTACGAGCAGTACTTC. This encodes CASSLERGGFYEQYF. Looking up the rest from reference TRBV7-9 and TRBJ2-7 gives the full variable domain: DTGVSQNPRHKITKRGQNVTFRCDPISEHNRLYWYRQTLGQGPEFLTYFQNEAQLEKSRLLSDRFSAERPKGSFSTLEIQRTEQGDSAMYLCASSLERGGFYEQYFGPGTRLTVT.

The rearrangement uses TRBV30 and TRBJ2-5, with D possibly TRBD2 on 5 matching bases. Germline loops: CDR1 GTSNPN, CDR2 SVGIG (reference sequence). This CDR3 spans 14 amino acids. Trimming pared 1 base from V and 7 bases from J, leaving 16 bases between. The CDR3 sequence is CAWSAIGESGTQYF. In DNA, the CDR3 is TGTGCCTGGAGTGCAATTGGGGAGTCGGGGACCCAGTACTTC.

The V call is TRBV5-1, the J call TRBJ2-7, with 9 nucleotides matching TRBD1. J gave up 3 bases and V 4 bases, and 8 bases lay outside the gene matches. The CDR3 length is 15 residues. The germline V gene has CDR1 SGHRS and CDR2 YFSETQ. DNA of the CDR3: TGCGCCAGCAGCGACCCGACAGGGGGGATCTACGAGCAGTACTTC. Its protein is CASSDPTGGIYEQYF.

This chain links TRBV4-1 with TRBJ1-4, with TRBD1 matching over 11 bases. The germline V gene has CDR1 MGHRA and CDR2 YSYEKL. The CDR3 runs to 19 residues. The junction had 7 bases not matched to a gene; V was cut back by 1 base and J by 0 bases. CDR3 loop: CASSQAEGQGVATNEKLFF. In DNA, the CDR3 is TGCGCCAGCAGCCAAGCGGAGGGACAGGGGGTTGCAACTAATGAAAAACTGTTTTTT.

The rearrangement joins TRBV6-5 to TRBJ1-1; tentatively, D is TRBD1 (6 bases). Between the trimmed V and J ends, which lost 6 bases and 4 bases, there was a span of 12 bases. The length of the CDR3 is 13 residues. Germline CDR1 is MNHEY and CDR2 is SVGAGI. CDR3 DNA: TGTGCCAGCAGCCGAAGACAGGCCACTGAAGCTTTCTTT. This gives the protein CASSRRQATEAFF.

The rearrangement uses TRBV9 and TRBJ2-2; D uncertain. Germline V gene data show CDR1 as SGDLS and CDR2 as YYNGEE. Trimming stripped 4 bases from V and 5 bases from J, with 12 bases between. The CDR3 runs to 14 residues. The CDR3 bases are TGTGCCAGCAGCCCCCAGGTAGGAACCGGGGAGCTGTTTTTT. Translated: CASSPQVGTGELFF.

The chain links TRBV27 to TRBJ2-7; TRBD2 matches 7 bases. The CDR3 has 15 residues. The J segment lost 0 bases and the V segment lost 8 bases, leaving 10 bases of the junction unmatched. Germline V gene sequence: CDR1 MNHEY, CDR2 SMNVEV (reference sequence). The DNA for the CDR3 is TGTGCCAGCGGCGGCGGGAGTTCCTACTCCTACGAGCAGTACTTC. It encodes CASGGGSSYSYEQYF.

The CDR3 DNA follows: TGTGCCAGCAGCTTACGAGGGTTCGGAAACACCATATATTTT. Translated, it gives CASSLRGFGNTIYF. The chain links TRBV7-9 to TRBJ1-3; D remains unclear. The germline V and J ends were trimmed by 2 bases and 4 bases, with 9 bases remaining between them. CDR1 is SEHNR, CDR2 FQNEAQ, per germline (reference sequence). The CDR3 has 14 amino acids.

As DNA, the CDR3 is TGCGCCAGCAGCTTGGTTGTCAGGTACACAGATACGCAGTATTTT. This translates into CASSLVVRYTDTQYF. The chain couples TRBV5-1 to TRBJ2-3; D not certain. This CDR3 contains 15 residues. The germline V gene has CDR1 SGHRS and CDR2 YFSETQ. V shed 0 bases and J shed 2 bases, with 10 bases lying between them.

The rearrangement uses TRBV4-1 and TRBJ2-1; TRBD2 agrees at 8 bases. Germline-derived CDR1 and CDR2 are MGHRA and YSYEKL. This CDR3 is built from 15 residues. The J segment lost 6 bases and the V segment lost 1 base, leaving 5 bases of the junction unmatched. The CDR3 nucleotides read TGCGCCAGCAGCCAAGTGGGACTAGTTTCCAATGAGCAGTTCTTC. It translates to CASSQVGLVSNEQFF.

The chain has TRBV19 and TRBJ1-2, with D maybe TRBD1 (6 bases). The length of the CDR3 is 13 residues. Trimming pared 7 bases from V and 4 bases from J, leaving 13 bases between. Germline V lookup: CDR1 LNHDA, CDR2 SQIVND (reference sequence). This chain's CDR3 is CASNPVQGYGYTF. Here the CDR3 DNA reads TGTGCCAGTAACCCCGTACAGGGCTATGGCTACACCTTC.

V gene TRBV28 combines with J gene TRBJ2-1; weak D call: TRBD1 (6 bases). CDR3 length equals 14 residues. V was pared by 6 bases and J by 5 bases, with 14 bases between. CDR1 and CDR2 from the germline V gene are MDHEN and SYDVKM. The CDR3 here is CASRGAVRDNEQFF. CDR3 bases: TGTGCCAGCAGGGGGGCGGTAAGAGACAATGAGCAGTTCTTC.

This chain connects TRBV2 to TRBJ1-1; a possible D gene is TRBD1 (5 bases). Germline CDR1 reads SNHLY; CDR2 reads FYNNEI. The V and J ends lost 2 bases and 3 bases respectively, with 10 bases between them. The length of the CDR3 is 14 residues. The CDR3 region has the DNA TGTGCCAGCAGTGAACTGGGGGGTTACACTGAAGCTTTCTTT. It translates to CASSELGGYTEAFF.

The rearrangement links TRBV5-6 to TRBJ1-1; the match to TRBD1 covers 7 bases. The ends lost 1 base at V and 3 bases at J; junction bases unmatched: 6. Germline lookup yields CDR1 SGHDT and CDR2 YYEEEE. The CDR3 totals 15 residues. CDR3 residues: CASSLRTGEDTEAFF. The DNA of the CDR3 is TGTGCCAGCAGCTTGCGTACAGGGGAGGACACTGAAGCTTTCTTT.

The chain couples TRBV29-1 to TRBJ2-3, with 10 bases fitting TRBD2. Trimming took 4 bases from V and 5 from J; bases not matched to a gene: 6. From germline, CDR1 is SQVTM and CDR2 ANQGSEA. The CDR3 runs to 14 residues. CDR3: CSVGRLAGVDTQYF. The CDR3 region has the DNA TGCAGCGTTGGGAGGCTAGCGGGAGTAGATACGCAGTATTTT.

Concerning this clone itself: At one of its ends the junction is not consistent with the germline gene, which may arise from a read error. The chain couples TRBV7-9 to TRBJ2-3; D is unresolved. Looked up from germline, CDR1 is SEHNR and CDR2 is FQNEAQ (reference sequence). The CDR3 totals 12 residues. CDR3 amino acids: CSSSLRTDTQYF. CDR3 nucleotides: TGTTCCAGCAGCCTGAGAACCGATACGCAGTATTTT.

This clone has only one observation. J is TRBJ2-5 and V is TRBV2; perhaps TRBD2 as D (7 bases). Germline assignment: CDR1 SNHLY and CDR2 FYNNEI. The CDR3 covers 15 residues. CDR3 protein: CALSGVSSQGETQYF. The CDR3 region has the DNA TGTGCGCTCAGCGGGGTTAGCAGCCAGGGGGAGACCCAGTACTTC.

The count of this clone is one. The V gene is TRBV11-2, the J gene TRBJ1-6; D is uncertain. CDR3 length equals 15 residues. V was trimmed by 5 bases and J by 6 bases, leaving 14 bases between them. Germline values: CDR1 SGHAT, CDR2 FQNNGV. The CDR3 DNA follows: TGTGCCAGCAGCCCGACTTCGGGTTTTAATTCACCCCTCCACTTT. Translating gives CASSPTSGFNSPLHF.

Here the CDR3 reads CASSLSPTASYEQYF. The CDR3 DNA is TGTGCCAGCAGTCTCTCCCCCACAGCCTCCTACGAGCAGTACTTC. The V gene is TRBV28, the J gene TRBJ2-7; unclear D gene. The V and J ends lost 5 bases and 0 bases respectively, with 14 bases between them. This CDR3 has 15 amino acids. Per germline, CDR1 MDHEN and CDR2 SYDVKM.

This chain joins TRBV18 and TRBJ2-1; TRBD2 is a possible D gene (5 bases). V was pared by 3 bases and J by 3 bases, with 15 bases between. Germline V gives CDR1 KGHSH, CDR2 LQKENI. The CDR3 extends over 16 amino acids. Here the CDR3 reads CASSPPSNRGYNEQFF. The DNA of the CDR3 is TGTGCCAGCTCACCTCCGTCCAACCGGGGCTACAATGAGCAGTTCTTC.

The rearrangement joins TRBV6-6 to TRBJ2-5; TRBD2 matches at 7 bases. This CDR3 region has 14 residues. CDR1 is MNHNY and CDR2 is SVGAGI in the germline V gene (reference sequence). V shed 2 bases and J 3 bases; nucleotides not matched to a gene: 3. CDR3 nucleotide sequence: TGTGCCAGCAGTTACCCGGCGGGGGAAGAGACCCAGTACTTC. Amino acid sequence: CASSYPAGEETQYF.